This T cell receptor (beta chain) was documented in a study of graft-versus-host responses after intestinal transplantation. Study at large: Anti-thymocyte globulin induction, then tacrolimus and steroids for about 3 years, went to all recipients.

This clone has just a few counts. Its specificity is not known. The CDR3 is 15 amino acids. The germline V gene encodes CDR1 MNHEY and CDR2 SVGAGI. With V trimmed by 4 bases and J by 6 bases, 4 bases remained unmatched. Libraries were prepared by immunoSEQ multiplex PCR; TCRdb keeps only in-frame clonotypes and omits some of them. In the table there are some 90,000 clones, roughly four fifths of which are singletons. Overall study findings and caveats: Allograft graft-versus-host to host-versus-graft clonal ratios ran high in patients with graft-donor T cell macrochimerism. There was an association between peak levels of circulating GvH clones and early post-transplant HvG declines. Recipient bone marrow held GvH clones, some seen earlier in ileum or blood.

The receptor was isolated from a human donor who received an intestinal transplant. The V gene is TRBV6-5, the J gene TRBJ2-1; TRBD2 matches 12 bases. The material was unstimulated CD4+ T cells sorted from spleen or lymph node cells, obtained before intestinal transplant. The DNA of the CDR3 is TGTGCCAGCAGTTCCCCGACTAGCGGGAGCAATGAGCAGTTCTTC. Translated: CASSSPTSGSNEQFF.